The TCR beta chain described here comes from a study of CD8+ T cells in alopecia areata. Points from the study as a whole: Scalp clonality and expanded CD8+ clones among the top 100 fell significantly with tofacitinib.

Once RNA had been extracted, it was reverse transcribed into cDNA to act as the sequencing template. Here immunoSEQ multiplex PCR was the method, and the copy in TCRdb shows in-frame clones only, minus some. The sample lists roughly 190,000 clones; around three fifths were seen once. The CDR3 extends over 12 amino acids. This sample's treatment: oral pan-JAK inhibitor, 5-10 mg twice daily. PBMCs served as the source from which CD4+ and CD8+ T cells were sorted. About this clone itself: What it binds is not known.

This sequence originates from a human donor with alopecia areata. Sequenced material: CD4+ T cells sorted from blood, taken at week 49, from a patient treated with tofacitinib. The V and J genes are TRBV12-2 and TRBJ1-2; the D segment call TRBD1 is taken from the table without a DNA check. TRBV12-2 has pseudogene status. CDR3 bases: TGTGCAAGTCGCCCGACAGACAGGGCTCACACCTTC. Its protein product is CASRPTDRAHTF.